This note documents a single TCR beta chain sequence. The data are from a study of shared clonotypes between healthy human individuals. Terminally differentiated effector memory CD45RA+ cells were left out of the naive CD8 fraction, which was CD45RO-negative and positively selected for CCR7. Sequenced by immunoSEQ multiplex PCR; TCRdb stores in-frame clones only, minus some. The table lists 1.5 million to 2.5 million clones, about 95% of them singletons. This clonotype originated in a man aged 18 to 30 in good health. The sample consisted of naive CD8+ T cells sorted from blood.

CDR3 region: CASSRRSLAGAPDQNEQFF. The CDR3 region has the DNA TGCGCCAGCAGCCGAAGAAGCCTAGCGGGGGCCCCGGACCAAAATGAGCAGTTCTTC. The V gene is TRBV4-1, the J gene TRBJ2-1; 10 bases align to TRBD2. This CDR3 is 19 amino acids long. V shed 4 bases and J 7 bases; nucleotides not matched to a gene: 19. The germline gives CDR1 MGHRA, CDR2 YSYEKL.